These 8 T cell receptor beta chains came from one sample sequenced in a study of cytomegalovirus exposure and HLA in healthy donors. The PCR made use of 60 Vbeta and 13 Jbeta primers. The protocol was immunoSEQ multiplex PCR, while the TCRdb copy is restricted to in-frame clones and leaves out a portion. The top ten hold roughly 4.2% of the sample, which has about 110,000 clones, approximately 80% seen once. Sequences were obtained from PBMCs. All receptors derive from a male donor in good health and CMV-seronegative.

This clone was seen just once. The chain is built from TRBV11-2 and TRBJ2-7; 10 positions match TRBD2. Germline V gives CDR1 SGHAT, CDR2 FQNNGV. Trimming cost V 4 bases and J 3 bases; bases outside gene matches: 3. The CDR3 covers 14 residues. The CDR3 sequence: CASSSRTSGYEQYF. The DNA of the CDR3 is TGTGCCAGCAGCTCGAGGACTAGCGGCTACGAGCAGTACTTC.

This clone was recorded only once. This chain uses TRBV5-1 with TRBJ2-3, with TRBD2 identical over 7 bases. V lost 4 bases, J lost 0 bases, and 14 bases stayed unmatched. Germline-derived CDR1 and CDR2 are SGHRS and YFSETQ. CDR3 length: 18 residues. The CDR3 loop reads CASSKTSRDMVSTDTQYF. CDR3 nucleotide sequence: TGCGCCAGCAGCAAGACTAGCCGGGATATGGTTAGCACAGATACGCAGTATTTT.

This chain joins TRBV9 and TRBJ2-6; the match to TRBD1 covers 12 bases. Germline CDR1 and CDR2: SGDLS and YYNGEE. The CDR3 loop spans 17 amino acids. The ends lost 4 bases at V and 3 bases at J; junction bases unmatched: 5. Here the CDR3 DNA reads TGTGCCAGCAGCCCCCGGGACAGGGGGCTTGGGGCCAACGTCCTGACTTTC. This gives the protein CASSPRDRGLGANVLTF.

J is TRBJ1-1 and V is TRBV5-1, with D possibly matching TRBD1 (5 bases). The CDR3 contains 13 residues. Trimming took 4 bases from V and 7 from J, leaving 14 bases between them. The germline V gene encodes CDR1 SGHRS and CDR2 YFSETQ. CDR3 sequence: CASSTNRLFEAFF. The CDR3 DNA reads TGCGCCAGCAGCACTAACAGGCTATTTGAAGCTTTCTTT.

The chain recombines TRBV5-4 with TRBJ2-7; 9 bases line up with TRBD2. This CDR3 is built from 14 residues. The junction had 3 bases not matched to a gene; V was cut back by 0 bases and J by 5 bases. Germline CDR1 is SGHNT and CDR2 is YYREEE (reference sequence). Here the CDR3 DNA reads TGTGCCAGCAGCTTGGTGGCTAGCGGGGACGAGCAGTACTTC. Translating gives CASSLVASGDEQYF.

This clone was counted between two and nine times. The rearrangement uses TRBV19 and TRBJ1-2; D not certain. CDR3 length equals 14 residues. V lost 3 bases to trimming and J lost 2 bases, with 10 bases between them. Germline V lookup: CDR1 LNHDA, CDR2 SQIVND (reference sequence). CDR3 nucleotide sequence: TGTGCCAGTAGTATTTCGGCAGGAAACTATGGCTACACCTTC. Its translation: CASSISAGNYGYTF. The complete variable domain, with remaining parts taken from reference TRBV19 and TRBJ1-2, reads DGGITQSPKYLFRKEGQNVTLSCEQNLNHDAMYWYRQDPGQGLRLIYYSQIVNDFQKGDIAEGYSVSREKKESFPLTVTSAQKNPTAFYLCASSISAGNYGYTFGSGTRLTVV.

V and J are TRBV12-5 and TRBJ2-3, with 10 bases matching TRBD1. Germline CDR1 is LGHNT and CDR2 is FRNRAP. Unmatched junction bases numbered 8, after V lost 6 bases and J lost 2 bases. CDR3 length: 16 residues. CDR3 region: CASGNWDRGYTDTQYF. DNA of the CDR3: TGTGCTAGTGGAAATTGGGACAGGGGATACACAGATACGCAGTATTTT.

This rearrangement joins TRBV7-6 to TRBJ2-7, with D perhaps TRBD2 (7 bases). CDR1 and CDR2 (germline): SGHVS, FNYEAQ. Trimming left V 1 base short and J 2 bases short, with 12 bases between. The CDR3 loop spans 15 amino acids. The CDR3 DNA reads TGTGCCAGCAGCTTAGGGGGGGGCCAAACCTACGAGCAGTACTTC. Translation gives CASSLGGGQTYEQYF.